This record covers a single T cell receptor (beta chain). What this receptor recognizes is not known. Base qualities are not recorded, but no much larger clone differs from it by a single base. Reading from cysteine to phenylalanine, the CDR3 counts 17 amino acids. This entry keeps only the CDR3 DNA: 51 bases, framed from base 1. V trim: 2 bases; J trim: 7 bases; unmatched bases: 13. CDR1 KGHSH and CDR2 LQKENI were looked up in the germline V gene. This sample is part of a study of cytomegalovirus exposure and HLA in healthy donors (dated by TCRdb to about 2017). Describing the broader study: An earlier analysis of approximately 640 of the donors reported 250 to 300 Gb of sequence data and some 120 million unique TCR beta sequences from about 179 million T cells. The later analysis used no new phenotypic data to find candidate immune exposures, relying instead on TCR beta sequences and their occurrence across donors. A later analysis re-examined previously published TCR beta repertoires from roughly 650 donors and added high-resolution HLA genotyping to investigate patterns of TCR occurrence. An earlier analysis of a few hundred of the donors applied high-throughput TCR beta sequencing to assess whether each TCR beta V gene segment acted as functional or pseudogenic. A handful of DR-DQ haplotypes were handled as single units for association and clustering because linkage in the cohort was strong. Among the approximately 400 genotyped donors, around 81% belonged to the genetic ancestry cluster associated with self-reported Caucasian donors. Donor age, sex, ethnicity and CMV serostatus were compiled together with the repertoire data. Genome-wide SNP genotypes for about 60% of the roughly 700 donors were used in a later genetic analysis, which treated that subset as a discovery cohort. All discovery cohort repertoires had been generated using a single sequencing platform. Approximately 310 gigabases of sequencing data and approximately 92 million unique TCR sequences made up an early release that covered 500 to 650 HLA-typed donors. The study aimed to test whether cataloging public T cell receptors could reveal signatures of past pathogen exposure. HLA typing covered class I and class II loci at four-digit resolution. On average, roughly 250,000 unique TCR beta nucleotide sequences were sequenced per donor among a few hundred genotyped donors of the cohort, with roughly 19% of those sequences being non-productive. Using immunosequencing, the study profiled T cell repertoires from 666 subjects and related those repertoires to cytomegalovirus serostatus. The number of typed donors differed by locus: roughly 620-640 for A, B, C, DRB1 and DQB1; 522 for DQA1; over 600 for DPA1; and around 470 for DPB1. Besides the first cohort of 666 subjects, a separate validation cohort made up of 120 different subjects was used. High-throughput TCR immunosequencing, statistical association of individual TCRs with disease status, and machine learning were combined to predict cytomegalovirus infection status. Study-level results and caveats: In a later analysis, HLA-associated TCR beta chains were found to be more clonally expanded and to have lower generation probabilities than equally common non-associated chains. A cluster of highly shared sequence variants was judged likely to be a technical artifact of the sequencing pipeline. The authors suggested that the approach could potentially be extended to other disease states and immunological phenotypes. Only TCR beta chains were sequenced in this cohort, and the absence of alpha or paired-chain data limited detectable features. Broadly in line with IMGT annotations, most TCR beta V segments showed up in productive rearrangements about 87% or about 30% of the time in an earlier analysis of 587 of the donors. In a later analysis, most CMV-associated TCR beta chains were found to appear HLA-restricted, with HLA associations seemingly driven largely by CMV exposure. CMV serostatus was the only immune exposure information available for the cohort. V-gene and J-gene trimming of TCR beta chains was associated with a missense DCLRE1C variant in a later genetic analysis, and the association was replicated in an independent cohort. Linkage disequilibrium might explain the correlated functional status among segregating V segments, but an unknown experimental factor could not be ruled out. A later analysis reported that several top co-occurrence clusters appeared linked to parvovirus B19, influenza, CMV and Epstein-Barr virus. In vitro tests confirmed that a few of the cytomegalovirus-associated TCR beta chains recognize cytomegalovirus antigens. Because HLA typing was unavailable for some donors at each locus, only the typed subset was used in association tests. Most TCR sequences were observed very rarely across donors, whereas some public TCRs were present in many individuals. When HLA alleles, especially DR and DQ, strongly co-occurred, TCR associations were difficult to assign to individual alleles. The classifier was reported to diagnose cytomegalovirus status with high specificity and sensitivity in both the original cohort and the validation cohort. At a false discovery rate of 0.05, a later analysis linked 16,000 or so TCR beta sequences to specific HLA alleles. A later genetic analysis reported fewer N-insertions in productive TCRs among donors in an Asian-associated ancestry cluster than the 666-donor mean. Roughly uniform sequencing depth across donors was assumed in presence/absence analyses, although this assumption may not hold. Because counts were too low, about 18 rarely observed V segments, including chromosome 9 orphons, were left out of the earlier analysis of some 600 of the donors. The study gave a list of 150 to 200 TCR beta chains associated with cytomegalovirus. A further reported finding was that TCR beta sequences accurately predicted the HLA-A and HLA-B alleles for most subjects in the first cohort. Some IMGT-functional V segments, including TRBV6-2 and TRBV6-3, could not be told apart with the 87-base-pair reads, so those segments were excluded. In a later analysis, the rate of TCR association differed among HLA loci, with DRB1 alleles having the most associated TCRs and HLA-C alleles having the fewest.

Libraries came from the immunoSEQ multiplex PCR assay. The multiplex PCR relied on a mix of 60 forward primers for TCR Vbeta segments and 13 reverse primers for TCR Jbeta segments. The CDR3 region of rearranged TCR beta genes was amplified from genomic DNA by a multiplex PCR assay. The Illumina HiSeq System was used to sequence the amplified TCR beta libraries as 87-base-pair reads. Concerning the study's data processing: A later analysis tallied 75 million to 95 million unique TCR beta chains across the 640 or so repertoires, and about 12 million of those chains were shared by two or more donors. A nearest-neighbor algorithm error-corrected the raw reads and collapsed the reads into unique sequences, merging closely related sequences to remove PCR and sequencing errors. To assign V, D and J gene segments, CDR3 sequences were aligned to IMGT reference sequences. Each retained sequence needed at least a six-nucleotide match to both a V gene segment and a J gene segment. Rearrangements were classified as productive when the CDR3 lacked stop codons and remained in frame with V and J, and all other rearrangements were classified as non-productive. CDR3 was defined by IMGT convention, running from the second conserved V-encoded cysteine to the conserved J-encoded phenylalanine. In an earlier analysis of approximately 590 of the donors, sequences lacking an unambiguous match to a single V gene segment were excluded. An earlier analysis of 550 to 650 of the donors classified V segments as functional when productive rearrangements were above 56.7% and as segregating when the standard deviation between donors was above 5%. To diagnose cytomegalovirus status from the catalog of TCR beta chain sequences, a statistical classification framework was built. A later analysis assigned V and J genes by comparing TCR nucleotide sequences with IMGT/GENE-DB human TR gene sequences. In a later analysis, CDR3 sequences and most-parsimonious VDJ recombination scenarios were assigned using the TCRdist pipeline. In a later analysis, each TCR beta chain was defined by its CDR3 amino acid sequence together with its V-gene family, and reads without a unique V-gene family were excluded. As a way to deal with suspected cross-contamination and a sequencing artifact, a later analysis dropped roughly 620 nucleotide sequences that were highly shared and had low generation probability. For each public chain, a later analysis derived a clonal expansion index from normalized ranks of inferred template counts within each repertoire. In a later analysis, generation probabilities were computed using a VDJ recombination model fitted to out-of-frame rearrangements, and the results were checked against IGoR. A later analysis scored TCR-TCR, TCR-HLA and TCR-CMV co-occurrence with hypergeometric tests, applying a repertoire-size bias correction to TCR pairs. In a later analysis, false discovery rates were estimated by permuting HLA or CMV assignments 20 times. A later analysis grouped co-occurring TCRs with DBSCAN, adding TCRdist sequence similarity when clustering within HLA-allele-positive subsets. Repertoires with fewer than 30,000 or more than 120,000 public chains were left out of co-occurrence clustering, as were about five repertoires with anomalous nucleotide sharing. In TCRdb, the immuneACCESS table is reduced to in-frame sequences with V and J assigned. These tables do not hold every clone; where another copy was compared, an unresolved V gene accounts for under half, and the others remain unexplained. Clone size and the V and J calls come from that table; the DNA yielded D and trimming. Here the sample has about 160,000 clones; just under 80% occur a single time. Of the sample, over 0.95% falls within the top ten clones.

The cohort consisted of approximately 670 healthy bone marrow donors. At the time of sampling, every cohort member was nominally healthy, though immune exposures that went unrecorded were likely present. The donor tested CMV seronegative, placing the donor among the roughly 400 seronegative members of the cohort. Each donor provided a peripheral blood sample, and peripheral blood mononuclear cells were used for TCR beta sequencing. Genomic DNA was extracted from the blood cell samples with the Qiagen DNeasy Blood Extraction Kit. The sequence was obtained from a woman aged 50 to 65 in good health and CMV-seronegative. The V gene is TRBV18 and the J gene is TRBJ1-2; TRBD1 fits 10 bases in the junction. The source material was PBMCs. CDR3 protein: CASSPVFGQGEIRGYTF. At the DNA level, the sequence is TGTGCCAGCTCACCAGTATTCGGACAGGGGGAAATCCGTGGCTACACCTTC.